This entry lists 14 T cell receptor beta chains sequenced from one sample in a study of Ad26.COV2.S vaccination and SARS-CoV-2 variants. Data came from immunoSEQ multiplex PCR; TCRdb stores just in-frame clones and leaves some out. This sample carries approximately 400,000 clones, around 92% of them seen once, and the ten largest clones take roughly 3.9%. The sample consisted of peripheral blood, taken after recovery from COVID-19. The receptors here all came from a human donor who had recovered from COVID-19.

The J gene is TRBJ1-4, the V gene TRBV7-9; 9 bases agree with TRBD1. Looked up from germline, CDR1 is SEHNR and CDR2 is FQNEAQ (reference sequence). The CDR3 contains 14 residues. After removal of 5 bases from V and 7 bases from J, the junction contained 5 bases not matched to a gene. The CDR3 DNA reads as TGTGCCAGCAGCCCCGGGACAGGGTTTGAAAAACTGTTTTTT. Protein: CASSPGTGFEKLFF.

The rearrangement links TRBV7-2 to TRBJ2-4; TRBD2 aligns across 10 bases. The germline V gene encodes CDR1 SGHTA and CDR2 FQGNSA. V was clipped by 2 bases and J by 3 bases; unmatched bases: 7. The CDR3 length is 17 residues. CDR3 nucleotide sequence: TGTGCCAGCAGCTTACAGACGGGACTAGCGCACAAAAACATTCAGTACTTC. It translates to CASSLQTGLAHKNIQYF.

This chain joins TRBV6-5 and TRBJ1-5; the D is unclear. V was cut by 1 base and J by 5 bases, with 6 bases left in between. This CDR3 has 13 amino acids. CDR1 and CDR2 from the germline V gene are MNHEY and SVGAGI. This CDR3 is CASSYLRDQPQHF. CDR3 in DNA: TGTGCCAGCAGTTACTTAAGAGATCAGCCCCAGCATTTT.

The V call is TRBV20-1, the J call TRBJ2-7, with unresolved D. V lost 3 bases and J lost 7, with 16 bases in between. Germline loops: CDR1 DFQATT, CDR2 SNEGSKA (reference sequence). The CDR3 sequence is 13 residues long. CDR3 DNA sequence: TGCAGTGCTAGTAGTCAGGACGTTGGTGAGCAGTACTTC. Its protein product is CSASSQDVGEQYF.

This clone was detected only once. The chain recombines TRBV27 with TRBJ2-3, with 8 bases identical to TRBD2. Germline values: CDR1 MNHEY, CDR2 SMNVEV (reference sequence). J lost 2 bases, V lost 5 bases, and 9 bases had no gene match. This CDR3 has 16 residues. For the CDR3, the DNA is TGTGCCAGCAGTGGACGAGCGGGGGCAACCACAGATACGCAGTATTTT. This encodes CASSGRAGATTDTQYF.

This clone was detected once. This chain uses TRBV13 with TRBJ1-1, with D possibly TRBD1 on 5 matching bases. In germline, CDR1 is PRHDT, CDR2 FYEKMQ (reference sequence). The CDR3 extends over 15 amino acids. The V end lost 3 bases, the J end lost 5 bases, and 16 bases lay between the germline ends. Here the CDR3 DNA reads TGTGCCAGCAGCTTCGGTTCTTCAGGGCGGACTGAAGCTTTCTTT. Translating gives CASSFGSSGRTEAFF.

The rearrangement joins TRBV29-1 to TRBJ1-2; TRBD1 matches 8 bases. Germline V gene data show CDR1 as SQVTM and CDR2 as ANQGSEA. The CDR3 extends over 14 amino acids. V was pared by 3 bases and J by 2 bases, with 5 bases of the junction left unmatched. DNA of the CDR3: TGCAGCGTTGATGTGAGACAGGGGAACTATGGCTACACCTTC. Protein product: CSVDVRQGNYGYTF.

J is TRBJ1-4 and V is TRBV6-5, with 8 bases aligning to TRBD1. The CDR3 sequence is 16 residues long. CDR1 MNHEY and CDR2 SVGAGI come from the germline V gene. The ends lost 0 bases at V and 7 bases at J; junction bases unmatched: 7. CDR3 amino acids: CASSYSWVRGREKLFF. Written as DNA, the CDR3 is TGTGCCAGCAGTTACTCGTGGGTCAGGGGGCGTGAAAAACTGTTTTTT.

This clone has a single count. The genes are TRBV4-1 and TRBJ1-2, with D maybe TRBD1 (6 bases). V lost 1 base, J lost 8 bases, and 32 bases lay in between. The CDR3 extends over 20 amino acids. Germline CDR1 and CDR2: MGHRA and YSYEKL. CDR3 residues: CASSQGFLSQTGKPRRGYTF. The CDR3 nucleotides are TGCGCCAGCAGCCAAGGATTTCTCAGTCAGACAGGAAAACCAAGGAGGGGCTACACCTTC.

This chain links TRBV2 with TRBJ1-2, with D unresolved. CDR1 and CDR2 from the germline V gene are SNHLY and FYNNEI. The V and J ends lost 6 bases and 2 bases respectively, with 10 bases between them. The CDR3 runs to 13 residues. The CDR3, as DNA: TGTGCCAGCAGGGTGGACGGGAACTATGGCTACACCTTC. This sequence encodes CASRVDGNYGYTF.

The chain employs TRBV12-3 or TRBV12-4 and TRBJ1-2, with D possibly matching TRBD1 (5 bases). The ends were cut back, 5 bases at V and 7 bases at J, with 11 bases in the middle. CDR3 length equals 12 residues. The CDR3 nucleotides are TGTGCCAGCAGTCACGGGACGACTGGCTACACCTTC. The encoded protein is CASSHGTTGYTF.

This rearrangement joins TRBV20-1 to TRBJ1-1; perhaps TRBD1 as D (5 bases). Trimming cost V 3 bases and J 4 bases, with 18 bases left between them. From germline, CDR1 is DFQATT and CDR2 SNEGSKA (reference sequence). The CDR3 totals 15 residues. CDR3 region: CSASNRDPYFTEAFF. Written as DNA, the CDR3 is TGCAGTGCTAGTAACCGGGACCCTTATTTCACTGAAGCTTTCTTT.

The rearrangement links TRBV13 to TRBJ1-2, with D perhaps TRBD1 (6 bases). V was pared by 3 bases and J by 1 base, with 15 bases between. The CDR3 extends over 16 amino acids. Germline CDR1 is PRHDT and CDR2 is FYEKMQ (reference sequence). For the CDR3, the DNA is TGTGCCAGCAGCTTTAGGGACATCCTCGGTAACTATGGCTACACCTTC. This gives the protein CASSFRDILGNYGYTF.

The J gene is TRBJ1-2, the V gene TRBV5-1; 12 bases line up with TRBD1. The CDR3 runs to 14 residues. Germline V gene sequence: CDR1 SGHRS, CDR2 YFSETQ. J gave up 6 bases and V 3 bases, and 3 bases lay outside the gene matches. The DNA of the CDR3 is TGCGCCAGCAGCTCGGGACAGGGGGCGAATGGCTACACCTTC. Its translation is CASSSGQGANGYTF. Full variable domain (remainder filled in from reference TRBV5-1 and TRBJ1-2): KAGVTQTPRYLIKTRGQQVTLSCSPISGHRSVSWYQQTPGQGLQFLFEYFSETQRNKGNFPGRFSGRQFSNSRSEMNVSTLELGDSALYLCASSSGQGANGYTFGSGTRLTVV.